Presented here are 13 T cell receptor beta chains from one specimen sequenced in a study of T cells in tumors after PD-1 blockade. Method: immunoSEQ multiplex PCR; TCRdb's copy keeps in-frame clones and lacks some. The profile shows tens of thousands of clones, under 85% of them singletons. Sample: PBMCs, taken before anti-PD-1 therapy. These receptors all come from a human donor with advanced basal cell or squamous cell carcinoma (not recorded which).

Details on this clone: Additional DNA sequences in this sample encode the identical CDR3. The DNA for the CDR3 is TGCGCCAGCAGCTTGCGACGGGGCCTTAGCACAGATACGCAGTATTTT. Translation: CASSLRRGLSTDTQYF. V is TRBV5-1 and J is TRBJ2-3; either TRBD1 or TRBD2 may fit D (5 bases each). CDR1 and CDR2 from the germline V gene are SGHRS and YFSETQ. V lost 1 base, J lost 0 bases, and 12 bases lay in between. The length of the CDR3 is 16 residues.

This rearrangement joins TRBV5-1 to TRBJ2-3; 8 nucleotides match TRBD2. Germline V gene lookup returns CDR1 SGHRS and CDR2 YFSETQ. V lost 1 base, J lost 2 bases, and 6 bases stayed unmatched. CDR3 length: 16 amino acids. The CDR3 DNA follows: TGCGCCAGCAGCTTGATAAGCGGGGGTGTCACAGATACGCAGTATTTT. The encoded protein is CASSLISGGVTDTQYF. Full variable domain (outside the CDR3, taken from reference TRBV5-1 and TRBJ2-3): KAGVTQTPRYLIKTRGQQVTLSCSPISGHRSVSWYQQTPGQGLQFLFEYFSETQRNKGNFPGRFSGRQFSNSRSEMNVSTLELGDSALYLCASSLISGGVTDTQYFGPGTRLTVL.

The CDR3 DNA sequence: TGTGCCAGCAGCGCGGTTAATTCACCCCTCCACTTT. It is translated as CASSAVNSPLHF. The V and J genes are TRBV5-5 and TRBJ1-6; D is unclear. In germline, CDR1 is SGHKS, CDR2 YYEKEE (reference sequence). This CDR3 has 12 amino acids. V gave up 4 bases and J gave up 6 bases, with 5 bases separating them.

The rearrangement uses TRBV19 and TRBJ1-1; the match to TRBD1 covers 8 bases. V was pared by 4 bases and J by 3 bases, with 1 base of the junction left unmatched. The CDR3 runs 13 residues. CDR1 and CDR2 from the germline V gene are LNHDA and SQIVND (reference sequence). CDR3 amino acids: CASSKTGDTEAFF. The CDR3 DNA is TGTGCCAGTAGTAAGACAGGGGACACTGAAGCTTTCTTT.

The chain employs TRBV5-1 and TRBJ2-5, with D unresolved. Per the germline V gene, CDR1 is SGHRS and CDR2 is YFSETQ. Trimming shortened V by 4 bases and J by 5 bases, and 15 bases separated the two germline ends. The CDR3 spans 14 residues. CDR3 protein: CASSTLLSGETQYF. CDR3 bases: TGCGCCAGCAGCACGCTACTATCCGGGGAGACCCAGTACTTC.

The V and J genes are TRBV27 and TRBJ2-1; no clear D. V was cut by 6 bases and J by 9 bases, with 9 bases left in between. The CDR3 covers 11 residues. CDR1 and CDR2 from the germline V gene are MNHEY and SMNVEV (reference sequence). This CDR3 reads CASRSGFEQFF. CDR3 nucleotide sequence: TGTGCCAGCAGGTCAGGTTTTGAGCAGTTCTTC.

The J gene is TRBJ1-1, the V gene TRBV2, with D unresolved. The germline CDR1 and CDR2 sequences are SNHLY and FYNNEI. V lost 7 bases, J lost 11 bases, and 17 bases lay in between. The CDR3 extends over 12 amino acids. The CDR3 coding sequence is TGTGCCAGCAATCTGGGAACCCGGCGGGCTTTCTTT. Translating gives CASNLGTRRAFF.

The chain links TRBV5-6 to TRBJ1-3; D remains ambiguous. V was trimmed by 4 bases and J by 5 bases, leaving 10 bases between them. CDR1 and CDR2 (germline): SGHDT, YYEEEE. The CDR3 runs to 13 residues. The CDR3 coding sequence is TGTGCCAGCAGCATGCAACAGAGAAACACCATATATTTT. Protein sequence: CASSMQQRNTIYF. The full variable domain, in which reference TRBV5-6 and TRBJ1-3 provide the parts outside the CDR3, is DAGVTQSPTHLIKTRGQQVTLRCSPKSGHDTVSWYQQALGQGPQFIFQYYEEEERQRGNFPDRFSGHQFPNYSSELNVNALLLGDSALYLCASSMQQRNTIYFGEGSWLTVV.

This clone was seen only once. The V gene is TRBV18, the J gene TRBJ2-3; 10 positions agree with TRBD2. CDR1 is KGHSH, CDR2 LQKENI, per germline. This CDR3 spans 14 amino acids. Trimming took 6 bases from V and 4 from J; bases not matched to a gene: 4. CDR3 bases: TGTGCCAGCTCCGTTCTAGCGGGAGCAGATACGCAGTATTTT. Translating gives CASSVLAGADTQYF.

The rearrangement joins TRBV5-5 to TRBJ1-4; maybe TRBD1 (5 bases). Deletions cut 4 bases from V and 2 bases from J, with 27 bases between. CDR1 and CDR2 (germline): SGHKS, YYEKEE (reference sequence). This CDR3 region has 20 residues. CDR3 DNA: TGTGCCAGCAGCCCCGTCGGGGGAAAGGGCCATTGGGACACTAATGAAAAACTGTTTTTT. Translating gives CASSPVGGKGHWDTNEKLFF.

This clone was counted once. The chain couples TRBV5-1 to TRBJ2-1; 14 nucleotides agree with TRBD2. Trimming took 0 bases from V and 9 from J; bases not matched to a gene: 11. Germline values: CDR1 SGHRS, CDR2 YFSETQ. This CDR3 comprises 18 residues. CDR3: CASSLGGTSGRGFGEQFF. Written as DNA, the CDR3 is TGCGCCAGCAGCTTGGGGGGGACTAGCGGGAGAGGCTTCGGTGAGCAGTTCTTC.

This clone was seen more than once but under ten times. Germline and junction disagree at one end, which may indicate a read error. The chain carries TRBV12-3 or TRBV12-4 and TRBJ1-5; D is unresolved. This CDR3 has 12 residues. CDR3 DNA sequence: TGTGCCAGCAGTTTGCGCGGGTCCGGGGTGAATTTT. As protein: CASSLRGSGVNF.

The rearrangement links TRBV27 to TRBJ2-5; D remains unclear. V was cut by 2 bases and J by 8 bases, with 12 bases left in between. CDR1 MNHEY and CDR2 SMNVEV come from the germline V gene (reference sequence). The CDR3 is made up of 13 amino acids. CDR3 coding DNA: TGTGCCAGCAGTTTAGACCCACTCGGTACCCAGTACTTC. Its translation is CASSLDPLGTQYF.